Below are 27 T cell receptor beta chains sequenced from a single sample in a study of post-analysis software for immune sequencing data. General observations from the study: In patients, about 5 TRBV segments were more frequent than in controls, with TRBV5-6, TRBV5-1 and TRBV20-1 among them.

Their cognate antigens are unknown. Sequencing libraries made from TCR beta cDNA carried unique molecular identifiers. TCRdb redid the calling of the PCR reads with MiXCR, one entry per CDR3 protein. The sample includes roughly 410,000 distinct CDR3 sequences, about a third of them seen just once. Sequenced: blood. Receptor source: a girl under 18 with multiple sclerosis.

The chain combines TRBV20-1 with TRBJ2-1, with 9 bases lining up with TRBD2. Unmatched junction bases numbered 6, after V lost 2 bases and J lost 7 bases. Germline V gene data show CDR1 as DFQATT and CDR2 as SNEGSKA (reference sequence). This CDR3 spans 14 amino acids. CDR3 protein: CSARILAGRNEQFF. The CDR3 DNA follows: TGCAGTGCTAGAATTCTAGCGGGGCGGAATGAGCAGTTCTTC.

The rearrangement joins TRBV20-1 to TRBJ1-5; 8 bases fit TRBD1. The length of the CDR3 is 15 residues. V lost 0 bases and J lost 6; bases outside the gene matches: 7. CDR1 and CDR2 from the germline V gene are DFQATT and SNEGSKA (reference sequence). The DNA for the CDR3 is TGCAGTGCTAGAGAATCGCAGGGGGCGAGTCAGCCCCAGCATTTT. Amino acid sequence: CSARESQGASQPQHF.

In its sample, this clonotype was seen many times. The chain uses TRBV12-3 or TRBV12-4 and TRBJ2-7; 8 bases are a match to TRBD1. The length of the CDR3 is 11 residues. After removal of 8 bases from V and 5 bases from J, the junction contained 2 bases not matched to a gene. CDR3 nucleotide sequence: TGTGCCAGCGGACAGGGAGACGAGCAGTACTTC. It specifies CASGQGDEQYF.

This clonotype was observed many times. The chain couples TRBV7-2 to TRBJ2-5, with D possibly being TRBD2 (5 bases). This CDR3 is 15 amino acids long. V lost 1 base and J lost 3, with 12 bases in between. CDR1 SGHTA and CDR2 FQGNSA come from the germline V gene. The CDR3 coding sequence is TGTGCCAGCAGCTTAGTCTATACGGGGAAAGAGACCCAGTACTTC. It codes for CASSLVYTGKETQYF.

The chain's CDR3 is CASSTSTGAYTEAFF. CDR3 in DNA: TGCGCCAGCAGCACCTCGACAGGGGCCTACACTGAAGCTTTCTTT. The chain recombines TRBV5-1 with TRBJ1-1, with 8 nucleotides matching TRBD1. Germline-derived CDR1 and CDR2 are SGHRS and YFSETQ. The CDR3 spans 15 residues. V was pared by 4 bases and J by 3 bases, with 8 bases of the junction left unmatched.

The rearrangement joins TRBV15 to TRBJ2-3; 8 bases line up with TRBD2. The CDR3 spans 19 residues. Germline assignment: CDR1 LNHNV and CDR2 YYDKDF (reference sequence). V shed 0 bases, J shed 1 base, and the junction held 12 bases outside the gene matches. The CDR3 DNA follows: TGTGCCACCAGCAGAGATCGCGGTGTGCAAGCGGGGGGCACAGATACGCAGTATTTT. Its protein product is CATSRDRGVQAGGTDTQYF.

This chain's CDR3 is CASSLGRGGDPYGYTF. In nucleotides, the CDR3 is TGTGCCAGCAGCTTAGGCCGAGGGGGGGACCCCTATGGCTACACCTTC. V usage is TRBV7-9 and J usage is TRBJ1-2, with a tentative D call TRBD1 (6 bases). The V gene lost 1 base and the J gene lost 4 bases, with 16 bases spanning the gap. This CDR3 comprises 16 residues. Germline V gene sequence: CDR1 SEHNR, CDR2 FQNEAQ (reference sequence).

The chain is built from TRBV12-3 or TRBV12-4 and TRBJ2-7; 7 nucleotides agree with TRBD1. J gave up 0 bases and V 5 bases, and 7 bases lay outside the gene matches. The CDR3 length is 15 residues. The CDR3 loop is CASSPTGTASYEQYF. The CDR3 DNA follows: TGTGCCAGCAGTCCGACCGGGACAGCCTCCTACGAGCAGTACTTC.

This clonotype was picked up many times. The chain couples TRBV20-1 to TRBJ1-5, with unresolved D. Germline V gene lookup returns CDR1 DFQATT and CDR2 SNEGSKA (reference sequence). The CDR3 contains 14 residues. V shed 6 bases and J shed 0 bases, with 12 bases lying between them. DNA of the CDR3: TGCAGTGCCTCCGCTAGGTATAGCAATCAGCCCCAGCATTTT. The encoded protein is CSASARYSNQPQHF.

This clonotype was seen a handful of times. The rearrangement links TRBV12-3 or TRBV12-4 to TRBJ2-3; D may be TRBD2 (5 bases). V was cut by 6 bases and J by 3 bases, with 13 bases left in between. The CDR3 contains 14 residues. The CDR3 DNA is TGTGCCAGCAGCACCGGGCCGGGGACAGATACGCAGTATTTT. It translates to CASSTGPGTDTQYF.

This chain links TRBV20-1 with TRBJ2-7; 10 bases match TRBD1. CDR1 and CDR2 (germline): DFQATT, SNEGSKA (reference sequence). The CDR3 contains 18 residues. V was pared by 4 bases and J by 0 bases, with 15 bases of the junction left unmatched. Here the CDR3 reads CSAISGTGALLSSYEQYF. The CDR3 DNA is TGCAGTGCTATTTCCGGGACAGGGGCACTACTTAGCTCCTACGAGCAGTACTTC.

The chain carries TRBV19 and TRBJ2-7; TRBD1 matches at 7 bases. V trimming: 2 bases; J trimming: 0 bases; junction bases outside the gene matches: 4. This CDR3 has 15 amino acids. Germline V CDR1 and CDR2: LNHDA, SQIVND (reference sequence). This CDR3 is CASSIPGTASYEQYF. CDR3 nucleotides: TGTGCCAGTAGTATACCCGGGACAGCCTCCTACGAGCAGTACTTC.

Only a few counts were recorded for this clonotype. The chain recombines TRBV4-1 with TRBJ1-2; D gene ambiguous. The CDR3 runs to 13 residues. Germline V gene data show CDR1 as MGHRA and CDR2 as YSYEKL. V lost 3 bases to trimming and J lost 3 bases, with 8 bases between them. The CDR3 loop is CASSQQEHYGYTF. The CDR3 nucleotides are TGCGCCAGCAGCCAGCAGGAGCACTATGGCTACACCTTC.

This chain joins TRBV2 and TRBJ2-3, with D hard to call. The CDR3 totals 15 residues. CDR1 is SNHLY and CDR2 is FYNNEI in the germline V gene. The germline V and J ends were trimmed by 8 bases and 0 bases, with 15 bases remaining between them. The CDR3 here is CASSGRTTSTDTQYF. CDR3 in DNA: TGTGCCAGCTCGGGCAGGACCACTAGCACAGATACGCAGTATTTT.

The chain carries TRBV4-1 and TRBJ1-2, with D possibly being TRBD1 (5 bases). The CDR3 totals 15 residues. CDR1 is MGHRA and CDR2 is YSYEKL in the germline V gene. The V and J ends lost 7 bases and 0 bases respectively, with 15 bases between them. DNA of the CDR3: TGCGCCAGCAACTTCAAAGAGGGGTCTAACTATGGCTACACCTTC. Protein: CASNFKEGSNYGYTF.

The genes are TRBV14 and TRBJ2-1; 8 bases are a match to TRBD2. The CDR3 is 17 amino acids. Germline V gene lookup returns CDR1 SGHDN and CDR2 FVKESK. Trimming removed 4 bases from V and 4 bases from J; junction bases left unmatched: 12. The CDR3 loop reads CASSRMNRGGPYNEQFF. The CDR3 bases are TGTGCCAGCAGCCGAATGAATCGGGGGGGCCCTTACAATGAGCAGTTCTTC.

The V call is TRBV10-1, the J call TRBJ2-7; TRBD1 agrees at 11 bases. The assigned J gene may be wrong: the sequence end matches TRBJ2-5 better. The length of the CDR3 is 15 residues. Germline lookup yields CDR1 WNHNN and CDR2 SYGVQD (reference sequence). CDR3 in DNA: TGCGCCAGCAGTGAGCGGACAGGGGGCCGGGAGACCCAGTACTTC. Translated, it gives CASSERTGGRETQYF.

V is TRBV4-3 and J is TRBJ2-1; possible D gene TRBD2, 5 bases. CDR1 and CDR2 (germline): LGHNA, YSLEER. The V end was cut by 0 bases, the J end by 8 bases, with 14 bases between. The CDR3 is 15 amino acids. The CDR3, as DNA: TGCGCCAGCAGCCAAGATCCAGCCCCGAGGGATGAGCAGTTCTTC. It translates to CASSQDPAPRDEQFF.

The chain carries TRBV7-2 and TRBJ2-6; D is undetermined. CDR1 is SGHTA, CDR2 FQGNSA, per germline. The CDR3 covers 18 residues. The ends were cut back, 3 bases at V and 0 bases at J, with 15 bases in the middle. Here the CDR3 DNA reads TGTGCCAGCAGCTTCGAACAGATTAGAAGCTCTGGGGCCAACGTCCTGACTTTC. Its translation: CASSFEQIRSSGANVLTF. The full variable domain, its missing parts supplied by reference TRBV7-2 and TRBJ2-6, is GAGVSQSPSNKVTEKGKDVELRCDPISGHTALYWYRQSLGQGLEFLIYFQGNSAPDKSGLPSDRFSAERTGGSVSTLTIQRTQQEDSAVYLCASSFEQIRSSGANVLTFGAGSRLTVL.

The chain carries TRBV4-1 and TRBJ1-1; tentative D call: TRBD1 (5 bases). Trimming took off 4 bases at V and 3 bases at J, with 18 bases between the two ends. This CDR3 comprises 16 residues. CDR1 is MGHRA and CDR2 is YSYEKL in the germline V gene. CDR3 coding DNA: TGCGCCAGCAGCCTATTTACCGGGACTTCGGACACTGAAGCTTTCTTT. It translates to CASSLFTGTSDTEAFF.

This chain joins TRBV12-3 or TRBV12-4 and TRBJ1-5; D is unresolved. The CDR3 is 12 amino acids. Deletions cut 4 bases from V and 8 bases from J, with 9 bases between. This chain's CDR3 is CASSSHREPQHF. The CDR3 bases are TGTGCCAGCAGTTCCCATCGTGAGCCCCAGCATTTT.

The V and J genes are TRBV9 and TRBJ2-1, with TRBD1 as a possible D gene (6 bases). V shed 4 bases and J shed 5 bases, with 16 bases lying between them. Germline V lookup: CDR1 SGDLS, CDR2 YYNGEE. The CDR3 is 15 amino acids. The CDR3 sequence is CASSPWAGDNNEQFF. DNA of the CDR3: TGTGCCAGCAGCCCCTGGGCAGGGGACAACAATGAGCAGTTCTTC.

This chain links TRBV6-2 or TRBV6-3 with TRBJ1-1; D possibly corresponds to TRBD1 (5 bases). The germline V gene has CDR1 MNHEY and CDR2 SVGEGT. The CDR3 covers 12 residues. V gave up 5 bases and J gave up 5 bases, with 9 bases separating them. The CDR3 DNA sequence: TGTGCCAGCAGTGCGGGGGGGACTGAAGCTTTCTTT. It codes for CASSAGGTEAFF.

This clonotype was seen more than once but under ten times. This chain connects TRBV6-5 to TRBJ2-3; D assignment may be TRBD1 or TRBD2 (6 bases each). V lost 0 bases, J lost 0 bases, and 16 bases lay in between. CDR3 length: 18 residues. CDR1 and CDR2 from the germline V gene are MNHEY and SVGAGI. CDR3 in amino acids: CASSYSRGSGTSTDTQYF. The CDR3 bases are TGTGCCAGCAGTTACTCAAGGGGGTCAGGGACTAGCACAGATACGCAGTATTTT.

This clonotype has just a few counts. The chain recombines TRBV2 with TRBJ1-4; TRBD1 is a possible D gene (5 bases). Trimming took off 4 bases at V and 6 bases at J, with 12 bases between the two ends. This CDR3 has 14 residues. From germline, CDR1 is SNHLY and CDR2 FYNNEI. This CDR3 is CASSGPEGDEKLFF. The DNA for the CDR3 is TGTGCCAGCAGTGGCCCGGAAGGGGATGAAAAACTGTTTTTT.

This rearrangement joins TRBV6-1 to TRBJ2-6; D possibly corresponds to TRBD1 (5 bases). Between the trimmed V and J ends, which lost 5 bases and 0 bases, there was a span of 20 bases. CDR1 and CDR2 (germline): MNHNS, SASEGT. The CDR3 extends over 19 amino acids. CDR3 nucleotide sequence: TGTGCCAGCAGTCCCCGATGGGCCACCACAGGCTCTGGGGCCAACGTCCTGACTTTC. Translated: CASSPRWATTGSGANVLTF.

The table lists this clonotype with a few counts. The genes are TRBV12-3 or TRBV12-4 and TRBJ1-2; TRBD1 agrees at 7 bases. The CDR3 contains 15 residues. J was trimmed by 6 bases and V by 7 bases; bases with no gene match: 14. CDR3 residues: CASIKSQNRGNGYTF. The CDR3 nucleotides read TGTGCCAGCATTAAATCCCAGAACAGGGGCAATGGCTACACCTTC.